This T cell receptor (beta chain) was recorded in a study of T-cell memory formation after mild COVID-19. This clonotype was recorded many times. MiXCR was run by TCRdb on the 5' RACE reads, yielding one entry per CDR3 protein. Among fewer than 400,000 distinct CDR3 sequences, 15% to 20% were seen once, and the ten largest hold about 22%. The sequence derives from a man younger than 35 who had mild COVID-19 (a few samples of this study predate the infection). Cell type and time point are not known. Sequencing was done on a sample of PBMCs or a T cell subset sorted from them (not recorded which).

The CDR3 nucleotides read TGCGCCAGCAGCTTCTTTCAGGGGTCCGAGCAGTACTTC. Residues: CASSFFQGSEQYF. The chain couples TRBV5-1 to TRBJ2-7; possible D gene TRBD1, 6 bases. Germline loops: CDR1 SGHRS, CDR2 YFSETQ. CDR3 length: 13 residues. V was shortened by 2 bases and J by 6 bases, with 12 bases between the two germline ends.